These T cell receptor beta chains were read from a single sample in a study of cytotoxic CD8 clonotypes in ibrutinib-treated CLL. Repertoires were generated with immunoSEQ multiplex PCR, while TCRdb's copy carries only in-frame clones and drops some. Among some 47,000 clones listed, 45% to 60% were seen once. Sequenced here: PBMCs, sampled after 24 months of ibrutinib treatment. The receptor source for this set is a human donor with chronic lymphocytic leukemia. CDR3s include the opening cysteine and the closing phenylalanine or tryptophan. Each record gives: D gene, clone size, V gene, J gene, CDR3 protein, CDR3 DNA. A D gene is named only where the DNA matches it firmly. A clone size is listed for some rows: how often the clone was seen (once, few, many), or a class if it is expanded.

D gene: TRBD1
clone size: once
V gene: TRBV27
J gene: TRBJ2-2
CDR3 protein: CASMPDRANTGELFF
CDR3 DNA: TGTGCCAGCATGCCGGACAGGGCGAACACCGGGGAGCTGTTTTTT

D gene: .
clone size: once
V gene: TRBV7-9
J gene: TRBJ1-1
CDR3 protein: CASSLWASMNTEAFF
CDR3 DNA: TGTGCCAGCAGCTTATGGGCTTCGATGAACACTGAAGCTTTCTTT

D gene: TRBD1
clone size: once
V gene: TRBV6-6
J gene: TRBJ2-7
CDR3 protein: CASRTTGGYEQYF
CDR3 DNA: TGTGCCAGCAGGACGACAGGGGGCTACGAGCAGTACTTC

D gene: .
clone size: few
V gene: TRBV5-4
J gene: TRBJ1-4
CDR3 protein: CASSPRGDNEKLFF
CDR3 DNA: TGTGCCAGCAGCCCGAGGGGGGACAATGAAAAACTGTTTTTT

D gene: .
clone size: .
V gene: TRBV15
J gene: TRBJ2-3
CDR3 protein: CATSRDPPESGGTQYF
CDR3 DNA: TGTGCCACCAGCAGAGATCCCCCGGAGTCCGGCGGGACGCAGTATTTT

D gene: TRBD1
clone size: .
V gene: TRBV5-5
J gene: TRBJ1-6
CDR3 protein: CASSRMGQAFNPLHF
CDR3 DNA: TGTGCCAGCAGCCGCATGGGACAGGCCTTTAACCCCCTCCACTTT

D gene: .
clone size: .
V gene: TRBV6-1
J gene: TRBJ1-2
CDR3 protein: CASSVRVANYGYTF
CDR3 DNA: TGTGCCAGCAGTGTTAGAGTGGCTAACTATGGCTACACCTTC

D gene: .
clone size: few
V gene: TRBV5-8
J gene: TRBJ2-1
CDR3 protein: CASSLGLPGNEQFF
CDR3 DNA: TGTGCCAGCAGCTTGGGCCTCCCGGGCAATGAGCAGTTCTTC

D gene: .
clone size: .
V gene: TRBV4-1
J gene: TRBJ2-3
CDR3 protein: CASSQGGGIHTQYF
CDR3 DNA: TGCGCCAGCAGCCAAGGGGGGGGCATCCATACGCAGTATTTT

D gene: .
clone size: once
V gene: TRBV2
J gene: TRBJ2-3
CDR3 protein: CASSEIAQDTQYF
CDR3 DNA: TGTGCCAGCAGTGAAATTGCACAGGATACGCAGTATTTT

D gene: .
clone size: few
V gene: TRBV5-6
J gene: TRBJ2-1
CDR3 protein: CASSLRYPYNEQFF
CDR3 DNA: TGTGCCAGCAGCCTGCGGTATCCCTACAATGAGCAGTTCTTC

D gene: .
clone size: .
V gene: TRBV5-6
J gene: TRBJ1-1
CDR3 protein: CASSWSENTEAFF
CDR3 DNA: TGTGCCAGCAGCTGGTCCGAAAACACTGAAGCTTTCTTT

D gene: .
clone size: .
V gene: TRBV5-1
J gene: TRBJ1-1
CDR3 protein: CASSLEGSGAGTEAFF
CDR3 DNA: TGCGCCAGCAGCTTGGAGGGGTCAGGGGCGGGCACTGAAGCTTTCTTT

D gene: .
clone size: few
V gene: TRBV5-4
J gene: TRBJ1-6
CDR3 protein: CASSPERDSPLHF
CDR3 DNA: TGTGCCAGCAGCCCGGAGAGGGATTCACCCCTCCACTTT

D gene: TRBD2
clone size: .
V gene: TRBV7-9
J gene: TRBJ2-5
CDR3 protein: CASSLPPSGEETQYF
CDR3 DNA: TGTGCCAGCAGCTTACCCCCTAGCGGAGAAGAGACCCAGTACTTC

D gene: .
clone size: .
V gene: TRBV28
J gene: TRBJ2-3
CDR3 protein: CASSSAGGTDTQYF
CDR3 DNA: TGTGCCAGCAGTTCGGCAGGGGGGACAGATACGCAGTATTTT